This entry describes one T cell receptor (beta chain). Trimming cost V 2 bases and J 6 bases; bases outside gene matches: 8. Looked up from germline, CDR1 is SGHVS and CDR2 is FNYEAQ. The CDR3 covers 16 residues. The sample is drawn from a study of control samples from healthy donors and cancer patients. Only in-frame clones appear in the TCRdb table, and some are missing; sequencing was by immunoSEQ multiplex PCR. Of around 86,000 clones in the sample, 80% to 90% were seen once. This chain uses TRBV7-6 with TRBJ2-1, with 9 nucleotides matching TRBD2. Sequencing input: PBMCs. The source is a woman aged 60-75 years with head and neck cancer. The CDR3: CASSLLSAGGGNEQFF. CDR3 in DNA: TGTGCCAGCAGCTTACTTTCGGCGGGAGGGGGCAATGAGCAGTTCTTC.